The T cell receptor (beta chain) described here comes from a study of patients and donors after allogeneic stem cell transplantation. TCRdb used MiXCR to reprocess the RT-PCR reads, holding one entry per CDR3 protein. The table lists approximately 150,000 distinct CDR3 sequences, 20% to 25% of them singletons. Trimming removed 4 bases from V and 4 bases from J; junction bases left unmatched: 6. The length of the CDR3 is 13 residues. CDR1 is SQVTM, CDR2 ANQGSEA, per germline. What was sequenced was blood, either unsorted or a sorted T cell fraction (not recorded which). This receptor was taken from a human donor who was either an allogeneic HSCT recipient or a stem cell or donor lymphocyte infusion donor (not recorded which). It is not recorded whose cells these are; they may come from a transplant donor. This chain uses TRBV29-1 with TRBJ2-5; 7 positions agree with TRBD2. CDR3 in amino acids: CSVVGGGLETQYF. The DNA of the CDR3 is TGCAGCGTTGTTGGGGGAGGGCTAGAGACCCAGTACTTC. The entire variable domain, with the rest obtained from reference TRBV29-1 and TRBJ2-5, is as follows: SAVISQKPSRDICQRGTSLTIQCQVDSQVTMMFWYRQQPGQSLTLIATANQGSEATYESGFVIDKFPISRPNLTFSTLTVSNMSPEDSSIYLCSVVGGGLETQYFGPGTRLLVL.